This T cell receptor beta chain was sequenced in a study of blood T cell repertoires in COVID-19. On the study more broadly: Italy, Spain and the United States were the sources of the convalescent and acute COVID-19 samples. Nucleic acid was either cDNA or gDNA, and it came from T cells, B-cell-depleted T cells, or PBMCs.

Clones were read by immunoSEQ multiplex PCR, and TCRdb kept only the in-frame ones, dropping some. The sample includes 150,000 to 200,000 clones, 70% to 90% of them seen just once. The CDR3 runs to 14 residues. Germline V gene lookup returns CDR1 SGHAT and CDR2 FQNNGV. The ends were cut back, 2 bases at V and 6 bases at J, with 11 bases in the middle. This TCR came from a man between 70 and 80 years old with active or convalescent COVID-19. V is TRBV11-2 and J is TRBJ2-1; perhaps TRBD1 as D (5 bases). Sequencing was carried out using peripheral blood. The CDR3 DNA reads TGTGCCAGCAGCTTATGGCAGGGTGGCAATGAGCAGTTCTTC. Its protein is CASSLWQGGNEQFF.